These 11 T cell receptor beta chains share one sample of origin, sequenced in a study of cytotoxic CD8 clonotypes in ibrutinib-treated CLL. The protocol was immunoSEQ multiplex PCR, while the TCRdb copy is restricted to in-frame clones and leaves out a portion. Of 200,000 or so clones in the sample, roughly three quarters were seen once. Specimen: PBMCs, collected after 12 months of ibrutinib treatment. These receptors all stem from a human donor with chronic lymphocytic leukemia.

This chain links TRBV29-1 with TRBJ2-7; D call uncertain. The V end lost 7 bases, the J end lost 5 bases, and 24 bases lay between the germline ends. CDR3 length equals 15 residues. Germline CDR1 reads SQVTM; CDR2 reads ANQGSEA. The CDR3 coding sequence is TGCAGCGGTTCTACGAGAGGACGGGCCCCCAACGAGCAGTACTTC. Residues: CSGSTRGRAPNEQYF.

The rearrangement uses TRBV4-1 and TRBJ1-5; 11 bases match TRBD1. CDR1 and CDR2 from the germline V gene are MGHRA and YSYEKL. Trimming removed 0 bases from V and 2 bases from J; junction bases left unmatched: 18. CDR3 size: 22 residues. CDR3 in DNA: TGCGCCAGCAGCCAAGAAAGTGTCCCCGGACAGGGGGCGAGTAAGGGCAATCAGCCCCAGCATTTT. Residues: CASSQESVPGQGASKGNQPQHF.

This clone came up a few times. This chain uses TRBV9 with TRBJ1-4, with D uncertain. Deletions cut 2 bases from V and 0 bases from J, with 11 bases between. The CDR3 is 16 amino acids. Germline CDR1 is SGDLS and CDR2 is YYNGEE. The CDR3 here is CASSVGGNPTNEKLFF. The CDR3 region has the DNA TGTGCCAGCAGCGTGGGAGGCAACCCAACTAATGAAAAACTGTTTTTT.

The chain couples TRBV5-4 to TRBJ1-4; a weak D match, TRBD1 (5 bases). The CDR3 contains 16 residues. CDR1 is SGHNT, CDR2 YYREEE, per germline (reference sequence). The V end lost 7 bases, the J end lost 0 bases, and 16 bases lay between the germline ends. The CDR3 sequence is CASAPDRTATNEKLFF. CDR3 nucleotide sequence: TGTGCCAGCGCTCCCGACAGAACTGCAACTAATGAAAAACTGTTTTTT.

The gene calls are TRBV6-5 and TRBJ1-2, with a weak D call TRBD1 (5 bases). The CDR3 runs 12 residues. The germline CDR1 and CDR2 sequences are MNHEY and SVGAGI. Trimming took 6 bases from V and 8 from J, leaving 13 bases between them. The CDR3 is CASSRGRTGYTF. CDR3 coding DNA: TGTGCCAGCAGCAGAGGACGGACAGGCTACACCTTC.

The chain recombines TRBV27 with TRBJ2-1; 7 bases map to TRBD1. V gave up 5 bases and J gave up 6 bases; unmatched junction bases: 16. CDR3 length: 17 amino acids. In germline, CDR1 is MNHEY, CDR2 SMNVEV (reference sequence). The CDR3 loop reads CASSPPPTGTVPNEQFF. CDR3 bases: TGTGCCAGCAGTCCCCCCCCGACAGGGACAGTTCCCAATGAGCAGTTCTTC.

This chain joins TRBV7-6 and TRBJ2-5; TRBD2 aligns across 7 bases. The germline CDR1 and CDR2 sequences are SGHVS and FNYEAQ. J gave up 5 bases and V 4 bases, and 1 base lay outside the gene matches. This CDR3 has 12 residues. Here the CDR3 DNA reads TGTGCCAGCAGCTATAGCGGGGAGACCCAGTACTTC. It is translated as CASSYSGETQYF.

This clone was seen a handful of times. The V call is TRBV7-2, the J call TRBJ1-6, with no clear D. The CDR3 is 13 amino acids. Germline assignment: CDR1 SGHTA and CDR2 FQGNSA. Trimming shortened V by 2 bases and J by 7 bases, and 6 bases separated the two germline ends. CDR3 amino acids: CASSLIQNSPLHF. CDR3 nucleotide sequence: TGTGCCAGCAGCTTAATCCAGAATTCACCCCTCCACTTT.

The rearrangement joins TRBV30 to TRBJ1-2; no clear D gene. Trimming took off 3 bases at V and 0 bases at J, with 5 bases between the two ends. The CDR3 has 12 amino acids. Germline V CDR1 and CDR2: GTSNPN, SVGIG (reference sequence). CDR3 residues: CAWRRANYGYTF. In nucleotides, the CDR3 is TGTGCCTGGAGAAGAGCTAACTATGGCTACACCTTC.

The CDR3 loop reads CASSLIAGGSHYEQYF. CDR3 sequence (DNA): TGTGCCAGCAGCTTGATAGCGGGGGGCTCCCACTACGAGCAGTACTTC. The chain joins TRBV5-8 to TRBJ2-7, with 10 bases matching TRBD2. CDR1 is SGHTS and CDR2 is YDEGEE in the germline V gene. The V and J ends lost 1 base and 3 bases, in that order; junction bases with no gene match: 7. The CDR3 loop spans 16 amino acids.

The chain couples TRBV7-2 to TRBJ1-5; D perhaps matches TRBD1 (6 bases). The ends were cut back, 5 bases at V and 6 bases at J, with 11 bases in the middle. Looked up from germline, CDR1 is SGHTA and CDR2 is FQGNSA. CDR3 length: 13 residues. This CDR3 is CASSHQGSQPQHF. In DNA form, the CDR3 reads TGTGCCAGCAGCCATCAGGGGAGTCAGCCCCAGCATTTT.